One and the same sample provided the 7 T cell receptor beta chains below, sequenced in a study of shared clonotypes between healthy human individuals. Profiled with immunoSEQ multiplex PCR; TCRdb holds only in-frame clones, not every one. The sample lists approximately 1.5 million clones, approximately 98% occurring once. The specimen was naive CD4+ T cells sorted from blood. The subset was: CD45RA+ positively selected. The receptor source for this set is a man aged 30 to 39 in good health.

The chain links TRBV25-1 to TRBJ2-7, with 10 bases fitting TRBD2. Germline CDR1 reads MGHDK; CDR2 reads SYGVNS. This CDR3 region has 13 residues. Trimming took 9 bases from V and 4 from J; bases not matched to a gene: 6. The CDR3 DNA reads TGTGCCAGTGACGGACTAGCGGAATACGAGCAGTACTTC. Translating it yields CASDGLAEYEQYF.

The rearrangement links TRBV7-3 to TRBJ1-5, with unresolved D. The germline V gene encodes CDR1 SGHTA and CDR2 FQGTGA. There are 13 residues in the CDR3. Trimming removed 4 bases at V and 6 bases at J, with 10 bases between. The CDR3 spells CASSSRSGQPQHF. CDR3 coding DNA: TGTGCCAGCAGCTCCCGGAGCGGTCAGCCCCAGCATTTT.

The chain has TRBV7-9 and TRBJ2-2, with a possible D match to TRBD1 (5 bases). Germline CDR1 reads SEHNR; CDR2 reads FQNEAQ (reference sequence). V gave up 5 bases and J gave up 6 bases, with 13 bases separating them. CDR3 length: 14 residues. The CDR3 DNA sequence: TGTGCCAGCAGCATTAAAGGGGCTTCCGGGGAGCTGTTTTTT. Protein product: CASSIKGASGELFF.

The chain links TRBV7-8 to TRBJ2-1, with 16 bases identical to TRBD2. Germline-derived CDR1 and CDR2 are SGHVS and FQNEAQ. The CDR3 contains 22 residues. The V and J ends lost 3 bases and 5 bases, in that order; junction bases with no gene match: 19. CDR3 protein: CASSFLLWPGTSGRAADNEQFF. The CDR3 DNA is TGTGCCAGCAGCTTTCTTCTGTGGCCCGGGACTAGCGGGAGGGCCGCTGACAATGAGCAGTTCTTC.

CDR3 region: CASSPRTGGETQYF. The CDR3 region has the DNA TGTGCCAGCAGTCCCCGGACAGGGGGAGAGACCCAGTACTTC. This chain joins TRBV27 and TRBJ2-5, with 10 bases identical to TRBD1. Germline V gives CDR1 MNHEY, CDR2 SMNVEV (reference sequence). The CDR3 extends over 14 amino acids. V lost 5 bases to trimming and J lost 4 bases; unmatched junction nucleotides: 4.

The chain has TRBV11-2 and TRBJ2-1; D call uncertain. Trimming took off 8 bases at V and 7 bases at J, with 18 bases between the two ends. There are 14 residues in the CDR3. The germline V gene encodes CDR1 SGHAT and CDR2 FQNNGV. Here the CDR3 DNA reads TGTGCCAGCCGCCTTGAGTCAGTTTGGAATGAGCAGTTCTTC. Translating gives CASRLESVWNEQFF.

This chain connects TRBV11-2 to TRBJ2-3, with TRBD1 identical over 7 bases. CDR3 length: 15 amino acids. V lost 4 bases, J lost 2 bases, and 6 bases stayed unmatched. The germline V gene has CDR1 SGHAT and CDR2 FQNNGV. The CDR3 bases are TGTGCCAGCAGCTCCCGGGACAGCATCACAGATACGCAGTATTTT. Its protein is CASSSRDSITDTQYF.